The present entry profiles one TCR beta chain with its context. This entry comes from a study of cytomegalovirus exposure and HLA in healthy donors. The PCR contained 60 Vbeta and 13 Jbeta primers. The method was immunoSEQ multiplex PCR; TCRdb's version includes in-frame clones alone and lacks a portion of them. The repertoire holds roughly 120,000 clones, with 73% as singletons. The source is a man in his 60s in good health and CMV-seropositive. Sequenced material: PBMCs.

CDR3 sequence (DNA): TGTGCCAGCATACGGCGCGGGCCCACCGAGACCCAGTACTTC. This encodes CASIRRGPTETQYF. The chain carries TRBV5-8 and TRBJ2-5; possible D gene TRBD2, 5 bases. The germline V gene has CDR1 SGHTS and CDR2 YDEGEE. The CDR3 sequence is 14 residues long. V gave up 6 bases and J gave up 5 bases, with 17 bases separating them.